This T cell receptor (beta chain) stems from a study of T-cell reconstitution after alpha-beta-depleted transplantation in children. The germline CDR1 and CDR2 sequences are DFQATT and SNEGSKA (reference sequence). V lost 5 bases, J lost 6 bases, and 7 bases lay in between. The CDR3 loop spans 11 amino acids. Unique molecular identifiers were incorporated into the prepared TCRbeta library. TCRdb reanalysed the PCR reads using MiXCR and keeps one entry per CDR3 protein. The table records 600,000 to 700,000 distinct CDR3 sequences, approximately 16% of them present only once. This clonotype has a count of ten or more.

This clonotype originated in a human donor who donated a stem cell graft to a child with acute myeloid leukemia. This rearrangement joins TRBV20-1 to TRBJ1-4, with D unclear. The specimen was PBMCs from the stem cell graft donor, collected from the stem cell graft. CDR3 in amino acids: CSAERDEKLFF. The CDR3 DNA follows: TGCAGTGCTGAAAGGGATGAAAAACTGTTTTTT.